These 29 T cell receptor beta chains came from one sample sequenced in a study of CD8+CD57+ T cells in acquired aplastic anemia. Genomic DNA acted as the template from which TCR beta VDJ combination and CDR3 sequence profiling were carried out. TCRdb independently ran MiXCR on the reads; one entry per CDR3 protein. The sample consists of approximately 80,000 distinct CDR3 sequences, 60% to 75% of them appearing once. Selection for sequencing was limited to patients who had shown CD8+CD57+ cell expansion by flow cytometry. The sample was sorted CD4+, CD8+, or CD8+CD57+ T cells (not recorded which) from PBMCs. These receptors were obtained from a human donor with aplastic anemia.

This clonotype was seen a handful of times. The CDR3 loop is CASSLEGVTYNEQFF. DNA for the CDR3: TGTGCCAGCAGCTTAGAAGGGGTAACCTACAATGAGCAGTTCTTC. The genes are TRBV11-1 and TRBJ2-1, with a weak D call TRBD1 (5 bases). Trimming pared 1 base from V and 2 bases from J, leaving 9 bases between. CDR1 is SGHAT and CDR2 is FQDESV in the germline V gene (reference sequence). This CDR3 region has 15 residues.

As DNA, the CDR3 is TGTGCCAGCAGTGGCATGACTAGCGATTACAATGAGCAGTTCTTC. Its translation is CASSGMTSDYNEQFF. V and J are TRBV2 and TRBJ2-1, with TRBD2 matching 8 bases. Looked up from germline, CDR1 is SNHLY and CDR2 is FYNNEI. Trimming at V came to 4 bases and at J to 4 bases, leaving 6 bases not matched to a gene. The CDR3 totals 15 residues. Supplemented by reference TRBV2 and TRBJ2-1, the full variable domain reads EPEVTQTPSHQVTQMGQEVILRCVPISNHLYFYWYRQILGQKVEFLVSFYNNEISEKSEIFDDQFSVERPDGSNFTLKIRSTKLEDSAMYFCASSGMTSDYNEQFFGPGTRLTVL.

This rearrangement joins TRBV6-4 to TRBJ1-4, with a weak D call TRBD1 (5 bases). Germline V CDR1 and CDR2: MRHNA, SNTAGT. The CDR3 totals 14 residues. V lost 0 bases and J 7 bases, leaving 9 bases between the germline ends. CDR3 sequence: CASSDSSQGEKLFF. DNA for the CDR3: TGTGCCAGCAGTGACTCGTCCCAGGGTGAAAAACTGTTTTTT.

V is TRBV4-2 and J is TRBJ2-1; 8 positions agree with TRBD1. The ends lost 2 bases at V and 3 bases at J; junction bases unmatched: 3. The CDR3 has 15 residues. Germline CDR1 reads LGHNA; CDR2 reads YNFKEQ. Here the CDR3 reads CASSQRQGNYNEQFF. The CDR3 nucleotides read TGTGCCAGCAGCCAAAGACAGGGGAACTACAATGAGCAGTTCTTC.

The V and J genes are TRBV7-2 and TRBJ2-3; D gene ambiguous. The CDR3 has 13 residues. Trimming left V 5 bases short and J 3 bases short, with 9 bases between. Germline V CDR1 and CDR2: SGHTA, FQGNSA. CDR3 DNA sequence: TGTGCCAGCAGCCAAGGAACAACAGATACGCAGTATTTT. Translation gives CASSQGTTDTQYF.

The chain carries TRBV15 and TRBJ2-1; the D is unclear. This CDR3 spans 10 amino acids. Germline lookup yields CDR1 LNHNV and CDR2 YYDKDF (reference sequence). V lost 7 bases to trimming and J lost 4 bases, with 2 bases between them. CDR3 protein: CATKYNEQFF. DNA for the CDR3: TGTGCCACCAAATACAATGAGCAGTTCTTC.

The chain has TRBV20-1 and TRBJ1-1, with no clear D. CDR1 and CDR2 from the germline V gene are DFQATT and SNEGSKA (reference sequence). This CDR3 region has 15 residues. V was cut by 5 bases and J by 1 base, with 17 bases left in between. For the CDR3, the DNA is TGCAGTGCTGTTGGCTCGCTTTACACGAACACTGAAGCTTTCTTT. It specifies CSAVGSLYTNTEAFF.

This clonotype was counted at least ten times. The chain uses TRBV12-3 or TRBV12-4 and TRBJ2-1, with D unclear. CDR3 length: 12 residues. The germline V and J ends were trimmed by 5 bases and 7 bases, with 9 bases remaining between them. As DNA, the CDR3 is TGTGCCAGCAGTCATGATAGAAATGAGCAGTTCTTC. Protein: CASSHDRNEQFF.

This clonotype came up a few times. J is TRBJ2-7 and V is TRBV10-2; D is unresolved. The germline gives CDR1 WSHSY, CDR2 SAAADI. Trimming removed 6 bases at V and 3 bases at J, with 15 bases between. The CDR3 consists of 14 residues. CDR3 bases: TGCGCCAGCAGGTCTCAGGACGACCTCTACGAGCAGTACGTC. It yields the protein CASRSQDDLYEQYV.

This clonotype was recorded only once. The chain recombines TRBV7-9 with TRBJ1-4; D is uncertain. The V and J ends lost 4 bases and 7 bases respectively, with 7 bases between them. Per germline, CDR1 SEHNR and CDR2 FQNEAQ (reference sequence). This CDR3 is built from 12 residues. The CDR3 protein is CASSSIGEKLFF. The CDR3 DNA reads TGTGCCAGCAGCTCAATAGGTGAAAAACTGTTTTTT.

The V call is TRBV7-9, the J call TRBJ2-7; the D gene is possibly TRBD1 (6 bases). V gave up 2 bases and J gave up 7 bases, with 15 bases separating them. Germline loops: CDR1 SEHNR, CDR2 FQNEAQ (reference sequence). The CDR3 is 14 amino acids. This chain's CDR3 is CASSLWTAPWEQYF. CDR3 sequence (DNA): TGTGCCAGCAGCTTATGGACAGCCCCTTGGGAGCAGTACTTC. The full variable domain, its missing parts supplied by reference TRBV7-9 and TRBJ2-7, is DTGVSQNPRHKITKRGQNVTFRCDPISEHNRLYWYRQTLGQGPEFLTYFQNEAQLEKSRLLSDRFSAERPKGSFSTLEIQRTEQGDSAMYLCASSLWTAPWEQYFGPGTRLTVT.

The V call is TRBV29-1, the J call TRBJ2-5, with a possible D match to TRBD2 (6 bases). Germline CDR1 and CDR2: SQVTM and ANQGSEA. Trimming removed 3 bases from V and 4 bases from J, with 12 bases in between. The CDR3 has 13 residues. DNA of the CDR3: TGCAGCGTTGAGGGGGGAACGGGAGAGACCCAGTACTTC. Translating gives CSVEGGTGETQYF.

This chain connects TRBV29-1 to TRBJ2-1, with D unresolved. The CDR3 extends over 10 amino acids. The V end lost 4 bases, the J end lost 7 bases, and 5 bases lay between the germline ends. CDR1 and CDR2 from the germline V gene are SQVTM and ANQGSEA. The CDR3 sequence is CSVGGNEQFF. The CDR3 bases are TGCAGCGTTGGGGGTAATGAGCAGTTCTTC.

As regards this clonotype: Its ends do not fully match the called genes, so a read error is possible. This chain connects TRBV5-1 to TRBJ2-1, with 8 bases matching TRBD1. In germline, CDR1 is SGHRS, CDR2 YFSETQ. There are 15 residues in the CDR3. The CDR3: CASSLVPGGRDEQLF. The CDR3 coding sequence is TGCGCCAGCAGCTTGGTCCCAGGGGGCCGGGATGAGCAGCTCTTC.

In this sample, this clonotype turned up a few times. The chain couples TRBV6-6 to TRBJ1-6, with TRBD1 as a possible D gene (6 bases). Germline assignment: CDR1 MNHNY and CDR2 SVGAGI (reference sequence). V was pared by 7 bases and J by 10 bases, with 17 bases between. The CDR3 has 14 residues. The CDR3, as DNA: TGTGCCAGCAACACCAGGGGCACGCAATCACCCCTCCACTTT. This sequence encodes CASNTRGTQSPLHF.

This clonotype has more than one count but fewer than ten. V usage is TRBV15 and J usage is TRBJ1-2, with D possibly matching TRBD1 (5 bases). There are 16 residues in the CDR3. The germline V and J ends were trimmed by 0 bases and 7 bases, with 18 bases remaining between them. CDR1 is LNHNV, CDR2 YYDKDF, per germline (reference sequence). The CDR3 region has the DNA TGTGCCACCAGCAGAGATATGGGGCAGGTTCAAGGTGGCTACACCTTC. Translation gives CATSRDMGQVQGGYTF.

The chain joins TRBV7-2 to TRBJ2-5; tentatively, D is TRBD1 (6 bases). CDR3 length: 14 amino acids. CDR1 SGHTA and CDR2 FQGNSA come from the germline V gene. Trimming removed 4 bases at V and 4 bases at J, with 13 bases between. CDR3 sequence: CASSYSRGVETQYF. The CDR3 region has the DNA TGTGCCAGCAGCTATTCCAGGGGCGTAGAGACCCAGTACTTC.

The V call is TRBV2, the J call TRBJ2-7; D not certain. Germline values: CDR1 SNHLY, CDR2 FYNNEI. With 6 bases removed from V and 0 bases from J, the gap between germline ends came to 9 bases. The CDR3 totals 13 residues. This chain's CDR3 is CASRAIDSYEQYF. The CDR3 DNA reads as TGTGCCAGCAGGGCCATCGACTCCTACGAGCAGTACTTC.

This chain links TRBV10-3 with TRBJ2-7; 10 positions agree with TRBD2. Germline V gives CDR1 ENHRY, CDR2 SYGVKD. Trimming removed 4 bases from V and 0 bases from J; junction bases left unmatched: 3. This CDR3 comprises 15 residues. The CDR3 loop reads CAISGTSGDSYEQYF. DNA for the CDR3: TGTGCCATCAGTGGTACTAGCGGGGACTCCTACGAGCAGTACTTC.

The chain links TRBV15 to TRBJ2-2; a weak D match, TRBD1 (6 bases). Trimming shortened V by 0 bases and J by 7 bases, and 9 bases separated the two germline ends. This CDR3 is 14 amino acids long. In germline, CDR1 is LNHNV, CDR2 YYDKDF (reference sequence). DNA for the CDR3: TGTGCCACCAGCAGAGATCCAGGGGACGGGGAGCTGTTTTTT. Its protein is CATSRDPGDGELFF.

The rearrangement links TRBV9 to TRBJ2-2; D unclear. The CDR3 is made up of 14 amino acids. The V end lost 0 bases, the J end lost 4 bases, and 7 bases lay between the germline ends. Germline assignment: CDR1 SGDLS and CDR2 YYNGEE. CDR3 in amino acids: CASSVAAITGELFF. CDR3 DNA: TGTGCCAGCAGCGTAGCCGCGATCACCGGGGAGCTGTTTTTT. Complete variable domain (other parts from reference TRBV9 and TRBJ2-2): DSGVTQTPKHLITATGQRVTLRCSPRSGDLSVYWYQQSLDQGLQFLIQYYNGEERAKGNILERFSAQQFPDLHSELNLSSLELGDSALYFCASSVAAITGELFFGEGSRLTVL.

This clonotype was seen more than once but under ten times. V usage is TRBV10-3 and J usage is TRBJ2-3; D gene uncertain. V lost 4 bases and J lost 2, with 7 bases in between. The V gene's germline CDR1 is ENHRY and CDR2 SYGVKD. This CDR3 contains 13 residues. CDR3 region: CAISGLDTDTQYF. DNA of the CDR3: TGTGCCATCAGTGGACTCGACACAGATACGCAGTATTTT.

The CDR3 here is CATSRTSGSWGNEQFF. Here the CDR3 DNA reads TGTGCCACCAGCAGGACTAGCGGGAGTTGGGGCAATGAGCAGTTCTTC. The gene calls are TRBV15 and TRBJ2-1; 12 bases align to TRBD2. The CDR3 runs 16 residues. In germline, CDR1 is LNHNV, CDR2 YYDKDF (reference sequence). V was pared by 3 bases and J by 6 bases, with 6 bases of the junction left unmatched.

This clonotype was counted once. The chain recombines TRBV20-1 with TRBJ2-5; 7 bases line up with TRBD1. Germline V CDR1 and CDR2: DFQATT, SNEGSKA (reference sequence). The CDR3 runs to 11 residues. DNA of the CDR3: TGCAGCCCGACAGGGCAAGAGACCCAGTACTTC. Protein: CSPTGQETQYF.

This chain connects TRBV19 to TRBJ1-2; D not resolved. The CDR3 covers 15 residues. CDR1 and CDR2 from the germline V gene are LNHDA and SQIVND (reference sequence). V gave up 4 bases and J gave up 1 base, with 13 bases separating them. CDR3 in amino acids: CASSTDVNLNYGYTF. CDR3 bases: TGTGCCAGTAGTACTGACGTAAACCTTAACTATGGCTACACCTTC.

This chain's CDR3 is CAISDDNSGYTF. The DNA of the CDR3 is TGTGCCATCAGTGATGATAACAGCGGCTACACCTTC. This rearrangement joins TRBV10-3 to TRBJ1-2; D is uncertain. CDR1 is ENHRY, CDR2 SYGVKD, per germline. Trimming removed 3 bases from V and 8 bases from J, with 10 bases in between. The CDR3 contains 12 residues.

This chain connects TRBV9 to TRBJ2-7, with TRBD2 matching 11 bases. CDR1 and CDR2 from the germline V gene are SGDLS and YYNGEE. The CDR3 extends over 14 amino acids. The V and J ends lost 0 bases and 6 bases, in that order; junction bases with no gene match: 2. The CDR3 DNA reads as TGTGCCAGCAGCGTAGGGGGACTAGCGGCCGAGCAGTACTTC. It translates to CASSVGGLAAEQYF.

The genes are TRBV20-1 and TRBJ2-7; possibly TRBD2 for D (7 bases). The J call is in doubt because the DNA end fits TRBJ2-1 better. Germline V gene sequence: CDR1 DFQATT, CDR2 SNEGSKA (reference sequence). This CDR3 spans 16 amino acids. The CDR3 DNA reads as TGCAGTGCCCGAGAGGGGGGGCGGAGCTCCTACAATGAGCAGTTCTTC. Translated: CSAREGGRSSYNEQFF.

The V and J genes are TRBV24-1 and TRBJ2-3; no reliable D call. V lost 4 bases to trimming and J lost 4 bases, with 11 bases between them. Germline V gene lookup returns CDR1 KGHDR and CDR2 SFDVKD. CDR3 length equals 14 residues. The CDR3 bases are TGTGCCACCAGTGACCCTCCTACCCCAGATACGCAGTATTTT. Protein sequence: CATSDPPTPDTQYF.